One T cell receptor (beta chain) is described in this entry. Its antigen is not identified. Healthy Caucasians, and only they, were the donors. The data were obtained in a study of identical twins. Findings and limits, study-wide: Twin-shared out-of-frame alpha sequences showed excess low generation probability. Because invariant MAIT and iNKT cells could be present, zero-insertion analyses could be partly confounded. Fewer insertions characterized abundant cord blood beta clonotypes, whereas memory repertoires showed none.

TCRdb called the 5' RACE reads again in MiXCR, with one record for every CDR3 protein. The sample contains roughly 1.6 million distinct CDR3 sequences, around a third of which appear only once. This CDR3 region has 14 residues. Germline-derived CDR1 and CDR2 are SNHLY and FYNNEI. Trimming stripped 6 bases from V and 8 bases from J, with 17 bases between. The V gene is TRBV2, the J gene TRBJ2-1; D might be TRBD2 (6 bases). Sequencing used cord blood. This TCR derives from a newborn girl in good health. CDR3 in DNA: TGTGCCAGCAGCCGGGACTCGCTGGTGGATGAGCAGTTCTTC. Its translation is CASSRDSLVDEQFF.